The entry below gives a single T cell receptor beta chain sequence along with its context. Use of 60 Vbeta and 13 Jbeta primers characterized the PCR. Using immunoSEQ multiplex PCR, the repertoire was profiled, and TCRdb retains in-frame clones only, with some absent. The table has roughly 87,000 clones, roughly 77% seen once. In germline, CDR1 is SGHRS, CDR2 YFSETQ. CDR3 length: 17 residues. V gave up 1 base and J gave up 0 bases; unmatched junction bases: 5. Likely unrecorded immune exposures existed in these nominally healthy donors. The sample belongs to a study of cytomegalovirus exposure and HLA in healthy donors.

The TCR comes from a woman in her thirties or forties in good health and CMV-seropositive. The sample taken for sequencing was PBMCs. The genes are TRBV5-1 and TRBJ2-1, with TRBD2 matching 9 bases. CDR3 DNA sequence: TGCGCCAGCAGCTTGCATAGCGGGGGCCGCTCCTACAATGAGCAGTTCTTC. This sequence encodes CASSLHSGGRSYNEQFF.